This T cell receptor beta chain was profiled in a study of cytomegalovirus exposure and HLA in healthy donors. A few counts support this clone. Its target is not known. Study observations and caveats: The study carried out a later analysis of TCR beta sequences. It associated under 20,000 of them with specific HLA alleles at a false discovery rate of 0.05. The authors assumed roughly uniform sequencing depth across donors for presence/absence analyses. According to an earlier analysis, most TCR beta V segments yielded productive rearrangements about 87% or about 30% of the time. In a later analysis, HLA-associated beta chains showed higher expansion and lower generation probabilities than comparable chains.

The PCR used 60 Vbeta and 13 Jbeta primers. Libraries were prepared by immunoSEQ multiplex PCR; TCRdb keeps only in-frame clonotypes and omits some of them. The data show about 160,000 clones, about two thirds seen once. J lost 5 bases, V lost 11 bases, and 7 bases had no gene match. The length of the CDR3 is 13 residues. In germline, CDR1 is ENHRY, CDR2 SYGVKD. The chain joins TRBV10-3 to TRBJ2-2; TRBD1 matches at 8 bases. The TCR comes from a woman aged 25 to 39 in good health and CMV-seronegative. The sample was PBMCs. The CDR3 loop is CAVQDRATGELFF. DNA of the CDR3: TGTGCCGTCCAGGACAGGGCTACCGGGGAGCTGTTTTTT.